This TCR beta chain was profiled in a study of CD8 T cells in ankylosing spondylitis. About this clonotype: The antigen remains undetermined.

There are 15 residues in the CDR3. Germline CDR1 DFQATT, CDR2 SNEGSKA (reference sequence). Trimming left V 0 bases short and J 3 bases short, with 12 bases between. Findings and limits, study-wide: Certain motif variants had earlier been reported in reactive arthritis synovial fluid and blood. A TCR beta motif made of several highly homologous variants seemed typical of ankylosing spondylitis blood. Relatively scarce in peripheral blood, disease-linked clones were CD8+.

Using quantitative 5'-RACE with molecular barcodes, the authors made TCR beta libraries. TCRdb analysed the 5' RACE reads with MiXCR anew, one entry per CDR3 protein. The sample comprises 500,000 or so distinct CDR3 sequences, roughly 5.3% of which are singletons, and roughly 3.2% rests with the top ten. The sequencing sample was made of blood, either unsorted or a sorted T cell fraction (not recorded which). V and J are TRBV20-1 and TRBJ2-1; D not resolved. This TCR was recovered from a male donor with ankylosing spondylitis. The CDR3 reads CSARDPNFYYNEQFF. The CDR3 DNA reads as TGCAGTGCTAGAGATCCGAATTTTTACTACAATGAGCAGTTCTTC.